This T cell receptor (beta chain) was observed in a study of T-cell reconstitution after alpha-beta-depleted transplantation in children. This clonotype was seen ten or more times. The authors prepared the TCRbeta library with unique molecular identifiers. TCRdb used MiXCR to reprocess the PCR reads, holding one entry per CDR3 protein. The table has 550,000 to 600,000 distinct CDR3 sequences, about 21% seen once; the top ten hold roughly 15%. Germline values: CDR1 MDHEN, CDR2 SYDVKM. The CDR3 has 14 amino acids. The junction had 10 bases not matched to a gene; V was cut back by 8 bases and J by 7 bases.

This clonotype was obtained from a boy under three years old who had a stem cell transplant for acute myeloid leukemia, so the T cells may come from the graft donor. Here the sequenced sample was PBMCs, mostly from graft donor cells, taken 360 days after TCRalphabeta/CD19-depleted stem cell transplant. V is TRBV28 and J is TRBJ1-5; the match to TRBD1 covers 8 bases. As DNA, the CDR3 is TGTGCCAGCCTCAACAGGGGGATTGGGCAGCCCCAGCATTTT. Protein sequence: CASLNRGIGQPQHF. The full variable domain, in which reference TRBV28 and TRBJ1-5 provide the parts outside the CDR3, is DVKVTQSSRYLVKRTGEKVFLECVQDMDHENMFWYRQDPGLGLRLIYFSYDVKMKEKGDIPEGYSVSREKKERFSLILESASTNQTSMYLCASLNRGIGQPQHFGDGTRLSIL.